The TCR beta chain under discussion was sequenced for a study of control samples from healthy donors and cancer patients. The data were produced by immunoSEQ multiplex PCR, yet TCRdb's version contains in-frame clones alone and is incomplete. The sample has 150,000 to 200,000 clones; 90% to 95% are singletons. Trimming removed 0 bases from V and 2 bases from J; junction bases left unmatched: 3. The CDR3 extends over 16 amino acids. Germline V gives CDR1 SGHDT, CDR2 YYEEEE. The chain joins TRBV5-6 to TRBJ2-7; TRBD2 agrees at 12 bases. The TCR was taken from a man younger than 30 in good health. Sequencing was done on a sample of blood. DNA for the CDR3: TGTGCCAGCAGCTTGGAAACTAGCGGGGGGCCCTACGAGCAGTACTTC. It translates to CASSLETSGGPYEQYF.